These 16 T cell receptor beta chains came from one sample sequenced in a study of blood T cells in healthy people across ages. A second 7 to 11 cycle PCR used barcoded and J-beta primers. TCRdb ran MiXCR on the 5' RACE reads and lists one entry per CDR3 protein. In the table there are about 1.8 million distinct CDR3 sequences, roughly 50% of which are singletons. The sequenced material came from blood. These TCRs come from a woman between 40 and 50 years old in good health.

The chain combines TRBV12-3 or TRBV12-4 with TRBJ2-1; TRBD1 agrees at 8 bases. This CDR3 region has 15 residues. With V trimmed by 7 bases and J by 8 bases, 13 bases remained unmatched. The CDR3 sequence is CASNLSVRGRDEQFF. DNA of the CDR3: TGTGCCAGCAACCTCTCTGTCAGGGGGCGCGATGAGCAGTTCTTC.

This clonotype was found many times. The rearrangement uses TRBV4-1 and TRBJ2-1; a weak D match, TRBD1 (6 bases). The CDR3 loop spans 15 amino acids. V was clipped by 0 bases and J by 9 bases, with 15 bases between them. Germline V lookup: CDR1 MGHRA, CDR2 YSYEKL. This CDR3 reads CASSQDRGAIREQFF. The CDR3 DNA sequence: TGCGCCAGCAGCCAAGACAGGGGAGCGATCCGTGAGCAGTTCTTC.

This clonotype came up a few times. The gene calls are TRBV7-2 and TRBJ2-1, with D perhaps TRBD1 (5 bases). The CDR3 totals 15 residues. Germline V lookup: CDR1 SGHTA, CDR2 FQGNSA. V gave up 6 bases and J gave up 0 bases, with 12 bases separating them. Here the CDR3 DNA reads TGTGCCAGCAGGCGACAGCTCCTCTCCTACAATGAGCAGTTCTTC. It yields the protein CASRRQLLSYNEQFF.

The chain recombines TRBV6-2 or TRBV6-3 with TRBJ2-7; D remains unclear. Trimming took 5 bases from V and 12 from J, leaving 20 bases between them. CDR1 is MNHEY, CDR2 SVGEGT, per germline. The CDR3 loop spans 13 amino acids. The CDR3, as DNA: TGTGCCAGCAGTCAGCCGGTCCAAGAGACCCCGTACTTC. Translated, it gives CASSQPVQETPYF.

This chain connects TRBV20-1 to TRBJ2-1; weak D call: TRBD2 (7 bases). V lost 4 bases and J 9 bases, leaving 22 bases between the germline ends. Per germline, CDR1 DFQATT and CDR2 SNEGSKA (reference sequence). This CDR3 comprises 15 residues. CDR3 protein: CSAIASGGPIGEQFF. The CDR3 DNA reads TGCAGTGCTATAGCGTCGGGGGGCCCGATCGGTGAGCAGTTCTTC.

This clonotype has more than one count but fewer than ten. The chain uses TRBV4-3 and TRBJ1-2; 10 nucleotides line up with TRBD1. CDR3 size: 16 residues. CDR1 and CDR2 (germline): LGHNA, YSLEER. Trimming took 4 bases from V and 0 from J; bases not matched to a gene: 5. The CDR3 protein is CASSLSGTGANYGYTF. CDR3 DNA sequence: TGCGCCAGCAGCCTTTCCGGGACAGGGGCTAACTATGGCTACACCTTC.

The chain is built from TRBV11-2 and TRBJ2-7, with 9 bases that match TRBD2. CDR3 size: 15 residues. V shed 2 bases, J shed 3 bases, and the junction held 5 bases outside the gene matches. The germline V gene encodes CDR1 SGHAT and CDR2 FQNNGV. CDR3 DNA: TGTGCCAGCAGCTTAAGGACTAGCGCCGACTACGAGCAGTACTTC. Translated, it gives CASSLRTSADYEQYF.

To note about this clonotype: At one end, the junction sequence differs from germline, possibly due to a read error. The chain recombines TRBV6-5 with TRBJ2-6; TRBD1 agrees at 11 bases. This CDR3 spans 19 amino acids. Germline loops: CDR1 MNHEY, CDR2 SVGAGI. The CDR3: CASSFSGTGGFSGANVQTF. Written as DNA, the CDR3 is TGTGCCAGCAGCTTCTCCGGGACAGGGGGTTTCTCTGGGGCCAACGTCCAGACTTTC.

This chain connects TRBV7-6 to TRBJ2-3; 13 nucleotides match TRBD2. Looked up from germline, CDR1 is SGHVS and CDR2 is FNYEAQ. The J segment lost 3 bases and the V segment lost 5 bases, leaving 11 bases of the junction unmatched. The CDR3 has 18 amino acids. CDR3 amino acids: CASSARTSGGPETDTQYF. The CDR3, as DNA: TGTGCCAGCAGCGCCCGGACTAGCGGGGGACCCGAAACAGATACGCAGTATTTT.

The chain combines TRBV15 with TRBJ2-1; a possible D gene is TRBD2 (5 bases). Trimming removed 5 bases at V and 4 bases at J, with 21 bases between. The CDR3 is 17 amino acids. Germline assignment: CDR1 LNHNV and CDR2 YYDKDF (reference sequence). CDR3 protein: CATSPASTSFPYNEQFF. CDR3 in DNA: TGTGCCACCAGCCCAGCATCAACTAGTTTCCCATACAATGAGCAGTTCTTC.

The chain's CDR3 is CASSKRTGRDTQYF. CDR3 bases: TGTGCCAGCAGCAAAAGGACAGGGAGGGATACGCAGTATTTT. The rearrangement joins TRBV27 to TRBJ2-3; 8 bases align to TRBD1. The CDR3 runs 14 residues. After removal of 6 bases from V and 6 bases from J, the junction contained 8 bases not matched to a gene. Germline V gene sequence: CDR1 MNHEY, CDR2 SMNVEV (reference sequence).

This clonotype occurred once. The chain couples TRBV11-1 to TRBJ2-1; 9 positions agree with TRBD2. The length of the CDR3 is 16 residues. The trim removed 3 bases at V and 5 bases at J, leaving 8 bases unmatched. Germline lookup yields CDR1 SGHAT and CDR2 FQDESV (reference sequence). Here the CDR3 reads CASSFSGRGGDNEQFF. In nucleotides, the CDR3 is TGTGCCAGCAGCTTCTCAGGGCGGGGGGGAGACAATGAGCAGTTCTTC.

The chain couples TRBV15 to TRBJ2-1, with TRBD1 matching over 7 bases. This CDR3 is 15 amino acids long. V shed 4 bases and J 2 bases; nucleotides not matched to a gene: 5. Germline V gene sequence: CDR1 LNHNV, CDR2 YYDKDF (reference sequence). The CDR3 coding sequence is TGTGCCACCAGCACCCCCGGGACAGCCTACAATGAGCAGTTCTTC. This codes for CATSTPGTAYNEQFF.

CDR3 nucleotide sequence: TGCAGTAAATCTAGCGGACAGCCTGAGCAGTACTTC. This gives the protein CSKSSGQPEQYF. V usage is TRBV20-1 and J usage is TRBJ2-7; D is possibly TRBD2 (7 bases). CDR3 size: 12 residues. V was pared by 8 bases and J by 7 bases, with 18 bases between. Germline loops: CDR1 DFQATT, CDR2 SNEGSKA (reference sequence).

As DNA, the CDR3 is TGTGCCAGCAGCCGCCGTTCACTTGAAAAACTGTTTTTT. It encodes CASSRRSLEKLFF. This chain joins TRBV3-1 and TRBJ1-4, with D unresolved. The V and J ends lost 4 bases and 7 bases respectively, with 10 bases between them. CDR1 and CDR2 (germline): LGHDT, YNNKEL (reference sequence). This CDR3 has 13 amino acids.

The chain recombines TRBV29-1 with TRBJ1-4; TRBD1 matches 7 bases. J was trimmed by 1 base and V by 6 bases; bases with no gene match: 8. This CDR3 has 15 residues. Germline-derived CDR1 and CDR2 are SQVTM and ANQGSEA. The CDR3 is CSVRTGSVTNEKLFF. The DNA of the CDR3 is TGCAGCGTGAGGACAGGTTCGGTAACTAATGAAAAACTGTTTTTT.